This TCR beta chain was identified in a study of blood T cell repertoires in COVID-19. On the study more broadly: The United States, Italy and Spain supplied acute and convalescent COVID-19 samples. Nucleic acid was either cDNA or gDNA, and it came from T cells, B-cell-depleted T cells, or PBMCs.

Looked up from germline, CDR1 is LNHNV and CDR2 is YYDKDF (reference sequence). Trimming cost V 0 bases and J 4 bases, with 12 bases left between them. The CDR3 spans 15 residues. Method: immunoSEQ multiplex PCR; TCRdb's copy keeps in-frame clones and lacks some. The sample includes about 140,000 clones, 88% of them seen just once. The sequenced sample was peripheral blood. The chain employs TRBV15 and TRBJ1-1, with D possibly being TRBD1 (5 bases). This receptor was obtained from a woman aged 45-60 years with acute or convalescent COVID-19. DNA of the CDR3: TGTGCCACCAGCAGAGATGGTAGGGGTTTCACTGAAGCTTTCTTT. The encoded protein is CATSRDGRGFTEAFF.